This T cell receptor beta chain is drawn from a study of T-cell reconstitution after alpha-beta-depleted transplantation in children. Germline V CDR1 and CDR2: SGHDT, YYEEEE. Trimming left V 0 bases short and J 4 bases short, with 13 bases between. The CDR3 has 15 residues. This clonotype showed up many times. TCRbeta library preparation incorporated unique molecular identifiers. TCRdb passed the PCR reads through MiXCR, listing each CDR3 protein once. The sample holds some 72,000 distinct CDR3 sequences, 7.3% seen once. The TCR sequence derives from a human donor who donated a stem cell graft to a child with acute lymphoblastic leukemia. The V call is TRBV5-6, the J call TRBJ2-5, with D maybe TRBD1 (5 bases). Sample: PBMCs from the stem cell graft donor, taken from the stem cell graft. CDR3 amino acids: CASSLAGKVRETQYF. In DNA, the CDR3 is TGTGCCAGCAGCTTGGCAGGGAAAGTTAGAGAGACCCAGTACTTC.